The present T cell receptor beta chain was sequenced within a study of beta chain features in type 1 diabetes. Whole-study results and caveats: Insertion counts at VDJ junctions were lower in type 1 diabetes patients, who also showed more deletions there.

A few counts support this clone. The target antigen is unknown. The study reverse transcribed the entire isolated RNA, so it sequenced expressed TCRB transcripts. Data came from immunoSEQ multiplex PCR; TCRdb stores just in-frame clones and leaves some out. The sample shows more than 150,000 clones, about 9.8% of them seen only once. This CDR3 is 16 amino acids long. V shed 1 base, J shed 7 bases, and the junction held 7 bases outside the gene matches. Germline CDR1 SGHNT, CDR2 YENEEA. What was sequenced was central memory CD4+ T cells from blood. The V gene is TRBV11-3, the J gene TRBJ2-1; 10 bases map to TRBD2. The clonotype comes from a woman aged 18-29 years in good health. The CDR3 DNA reads TGTGCCAGCAGCTTAGTCTTAGCGGGAGGCGGGAATGAGCAGTTCTTC. Its protein is CASSLVLAGGGNEQFF.